One sample yielded the 18 T cell receptor beta chains listed below, sequenced in a study of blood T cell repertoires in COVID-19. The method was immunoSEQ multiplex PCR; TCRdb's version includes in-frame clones alone and lacks a portion of them. The sample comprises 200,000 to 300,000 clones, approximately 86% of which are singletons, and just over 7% rests with the top ten. Source material: peripheral blood. The source of these receptors is a man in his 60s who had recovered from COVID-19.

This clone was observed a few times. The rearrangement links TRBV24-1 to TRBJ2-3, with D possibly being TRBD2 (5 bases). Germline assignment: CDR1 KGHDR and CDR2 SFDVKD. This CDR3 is built from 16 residues. V shed 4 bases and J shed 4 bases, with 17 bases lying between them. In DNA, the CDR3 is TGTGCCACCAGTGACTCCCGACCCGGGAAGGCAGATACGCAGTATTTT. This encodes CATSDSRPGKADTQYF.

This sequence joins TRBV24-1 and TRBJ2-1; D is possibly TRBD1 (6 bases). Germline V gene sequence: CDR1 KGHDR, CDR2 SFDVKD. V was pared by 3 bases and J by 8 bases, with 10 bases between. The CDR3 totals 13 residues. CDR3 nucleotide sequence: TGTGCCACCAGTGATCAGGGGTTCCATGAGCAGTTCTTC. It codes for CATSDQGFHEQFF.

This chain joins TRBV6-5 and TRBJ1-2, with D tentatively TRBD1 (6 bases). Germline CDR1 reads MNHEY; CDR2 reads SVGAGI. V was shortened by 7 bases and J by 4 bases, with 16 bases between the two germline ends. This CDR3 comprises 14 residues. CDR3 in DNA: TGTGCCAGCAACCCCAGGGGAAGGTTCTATGGCTACACCTTC. It yields the protein CASNPRGRFYGYTF.

The rearrangement links TRBV5-5 to TRBJ1-3; D call uncertain. Germline CDR1 and CDR2: SGHKS and YYEKEE (reference sequence). The CDR3 extends over 13 amino acids. V was trimmed by 2 bases and J by 3 bases, leaving 6 bases between them. In DNA, the CDR3 is TGTGCCAGCAGCTTTGGGCTTGGAAACACCATATATTTT. It codes for CASSFGLGNTIYF.

The rearrangement uses TRBV6-4 and TRBJ1-1; D unresolved. V lost 3 bases, J lost 0 bases, and 11 bases lay in between. Germline assignment: CDR1 MRHNA and CDR2 SNTAGT. The CDR3 is made up of 15 amino acids. CDR3 protein: CASSEFGDLNTEAFF. Written as DNA, the CDR3 is TGTGCCAGCAGTGAATTCGGTGATTTGAACACTGAAGCTTTCTTT.

V and J are TRBV7-8 and TRBJ2-7, with D possibly matching TRBD2 (5 bases). The CDR3 spans 13 residues. V lost 5 bases and J lost 8, with 16 bases in between. Germline V lookup: CDR1 SGHVS, CDR2 FQNEAQ. CDR3 bases: TGTGCCAGCAGCCGCCTTCTAGAGGGTCAGCAGTACGTC. Encoded protein: CASSRLLEGQQYV.

In its sample, this clone was seen once. The V gene is TRBV6-6, the J gene TRBJ1-1; 8 nucleotides align to TRBD1. This CDR3 comprises 15 residues. Germline V CDR1 and CDR2: MNHNY, SVGAGI (reference sequence). J gave up 1 base and V 6 bases, and 7 bases lay outside the gene matches. The CDR3 loop reads CASRQGGVRNTEAFF. The CDR3 DNA sequence: TGTGCCAGCAGACAGGGGGGGGTGCGGAACACTGAAGCTTTCTTT.

The chain has TRBV15 and TRBJ1-4, with D unclear. This CDR3 is built from 13 residues. Germline V gives CDR1 LNHNV, CDR2 YYDKDF (reference sequence). The germline V and J ends were trimmed by 1 base and 8 bases, with 8 bases remaining between them. CDR3 protein: CATSRGLEEKLFF. In nucleotides, the CDR3 is TGTGCCACCAGCAGAGGTTTAGAGGAAAAACTGTTTTTT. Full variable domain (missing parts from reference TRBV15 and TRBJ1-4): DAMVIQNPRYQVTQFGKPVTLSCSQTLNHNVMYWYQQKSSQAPKLLFHYYDKDFNNEADTPDNFQSRRPNTSFCFLDIRSPGLGDTAMYLCATSRGLEEKLFFGSGTQLSVL.

The genes are TRBV11-2 and TRBJ2-5, with unresolved D. From germline, CDR1 is SGHAT and CDR2 FQNNGV. The CDR3 spans 14 residues. Trimming left V 3 bases short and J 5 bases short, with 13 bases between. CDR3 protein: CASSFSSLGETQYF. The CDR3 nucleotides read TGTGCCAGCAGCTTTAGTAGTCTGGGCGAGACCCAGTACTTC.

The V call is TRBV2, the J call TRBJ2-7; TRBD2 aligns across 9 bases. CDR1 and CDR2 from the germline V gene are SNHLY and FYNNEI. J lost 3 bases, V lost 2 bases, and 5 bases had no gene match. CDR3 length: 15 residues. As DNA, the CDR3 is TGTGCCAGCAGTGAAAAAGCGGGGGGCGGCTACGAGCAGTACTTC. Translated, it gives CASSEKAGGGYEQYF. Full variable domain (rest looked up from reference TRBV2 and TRBJ2-7): EPEVTQTPSHQVTQMGQEVILRCVPISNHLYFYWYRQILGQKVEFLVSFYNNEISEKSEIFDDQFSVERPDGSNFTLKIRSTKLEDSAMYFCASSEKAGGGYEQYFGPGTRLTVT.

This chain joins TRBV6-2 or TRBV6-3 and TRBJ2-1; 13 bases align to TRBD2. With V trimmed by 4 bases and J by 4 bases, 4 bases remained unmatched. CDR1 MNHEY and CDR2 SVGEGT come from the germline V gene. The CDR3 spans 16 residues. CDR3 region: CASSFGTSGAYNEQFF. In nucleotides, the CDR3 is TGTGCCAGCAGTTTCGGGACTAGCGGGGCGTACAATGAGCAGTTCTTC.

The chain links TRBV30 to TRBJ1-2; D possibly corresponds to TRBD1 (6 bases). CDR3 length equals 14 residues. The V gene lost 2 bases and the J gene lost 3 bases, with 13 bases spanning the gap. Germline V lookup: CDR1 GTSNPN, CDR2 SVGIG (reference sequence). CDR3 coding DNA: TGTGCCTGGAGTTTTAGGGGGTCGGACTATGGCTACACCTTC. As protein: CAWSFRGSDYGYTF.

The chain has TRBV18 and TRBJ1-6; D is unresolved. Germline lookup yields CDR1 KGHSH and CDR2 LQKENI. V shed 6 bases and J shed 7 bases, with 16 bases lying between them. CDR3 length: 15 residues. This chain's CDR3 is CASSTSAPLNSPLHF. The CDR3 DNA reads as TGTGCCAGCTCTACATCCGCACCCCTGAATTCACCCCTCCACTTT.

The V and J genes are TRBV9 and TRBJ1-5, with D perhaps matching TRBD1 (6 bases). This CDR3 spans 14 amino acids. Trimming stripped 4 bases from V and 4 bases from J, with 12 bases between. Germline lookup yields CDR1 SGDLS and CDR2 YYNGEE. In DNA, the CDR3 is TGTGCCAGCAGCCTGTCAGGGGTTAATCAGCCCCAGCATTTT. This codes for CASSLSGVNQPQHF.

The chain uses TRBV6-2 or TRBV6-3 and TRBJ2-1, with 11 bases aligning to TRBD2. V gave up 2 bases and J gave up 10 bases; unmatched junction bases: 13. Germline CDR1 and CDR2: MNHEY and SVGEGT. This CDR3 is 17 amino acids long. CDR3 nucleotides: TGTGCCAGCAGTTACCAAATAGCGGGGGGGCAGGTCAGGGAGCAGTTCTTC. This codes for CASSYQIAGGQVREQFF.

The rearrangement joins TRBV3-1 (or the pseudogene TRBV3-2) to TRBJ2-3; 8 bases match TRBD2. V dropped 0 bases and J dropped 0; count of bases not matched to a gene: 8. This CDR3 has 18 residues. Germline assignment: CDR1 LGHDT and CDR2 YNNKEL (reference sequence). CDR3 nucleotide sequence: TGTGCCAGCAGCCAAGAGGTCAAGCGGGGGCCGAGCACAGATACGCAGTATTTT. Translation: CASSQEVKRGPSTDTQYF.

J is TRBJ1-6 and V is TRBV24-1; 11 nucleotides match TRBD1. The ends lost 2 bases at V and 8 bases at J; junction bases unmatched: 4. Germline loops: CDR1 KGHDR, CDR2 SFDVKD. This CDR3 comprises 16 residues. The CDR3 nucleotides read TGTGCCACCAGTGATTCCCGGGACAGGGGGGATTCACCCCTCCACTTT. Translating it yields CATSDSRDRGDSPLHF.

DNA of the CDR3: TGTGCCAGCACCAAAGACTTCGATGGCTACACCTTC. Its protein is CASTKDFDGYTF. The chain uses TRBV12-3 or TRBV12-4 and TRBJ1-2; the D is unclear. Trimming shortened V by 7 bases and J by 6 bases, and 12 bases separated the two germline ends. The CDR3 covers 12 residues.